This T cell receptor beta chain was identified during a study of patients and donors after allogeneic stem cell transplantation (TCRdb year 2020). Library preparation used RT-PCR. The instrument was a NextSeq 550. Through fastp at Q25 and MiXCR, TCRdb rebuilt clones from the public reads, retaining in-frame beta chains. Rows are combined by CDR3 protein, so each entry shows the most common genes and DNA. For this sample there are about a million distinct CDR3 sequences; about 20% appear just once. Roughly 6% of the sample is in the top ten clones. V drops 5 bases and J drops 0 bases, leaving 17 bases in between. In the germline V gene (reference sequence), CDR1 corresponds to DFQATT and CDR2 to SNEGSKA. The CDR3 goes from the cysteine to the phenylalanine over 16 residues. Only the CDR3 DNA stays, 48 bases, in frame from base 1. This clonotype has a handful of counts. Its recognized antigen is unknown. No much larger clone is present one base from it, and per-base qualities are unavailable.

The rearranged chain carries TRBV20-1 and TRBJ1-3; the D gene is possibly TRBD1, with 5 bases matching. The receptor comes from a human donor who was either an allogeneic HSCT recipient or a stem cell or donor lymphocyte infusion donor (not recorded which). It is not recorded whose cells these are; they may come from a transplant donor. Specimen: blood, either unsorted or a sorted T cell fraction (not recorded which). At the DNA level, the sequence is TGCAGTGCTCAACCTCCGGGACCCACCTCTGGAAACACCATATATTTT. Translated, this is CSAQPPGPTSGNTIYF.